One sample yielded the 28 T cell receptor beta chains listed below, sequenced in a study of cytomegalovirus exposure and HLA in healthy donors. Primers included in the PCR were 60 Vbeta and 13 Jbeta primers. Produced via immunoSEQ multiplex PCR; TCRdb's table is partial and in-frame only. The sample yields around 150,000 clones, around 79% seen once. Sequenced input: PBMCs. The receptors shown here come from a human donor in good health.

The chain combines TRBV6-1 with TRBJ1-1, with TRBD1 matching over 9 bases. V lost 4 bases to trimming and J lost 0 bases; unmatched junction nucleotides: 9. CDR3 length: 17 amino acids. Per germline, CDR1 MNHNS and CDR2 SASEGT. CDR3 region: CASSVTWGDRVNTEAFF. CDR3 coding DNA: TGTGCCAGCAGTGTTACGTGGGGGGACAGGGTGAACACTGAAGCTTTCTTT.

The CDR3: CASSLAGVNQPQHF. CDR3 bases: TGTGCCAGCAGCTTAGCCGGGGTAAATCAGCCCCAGCATTTT. V usage is TRBV7-9 and J usage is TRBJ1-5, with no clear D. In germline, CDR1 is SEHNR, CDR2 FQNEAQ (reference sequence). The germline V and J ends were trimmed by 0 bases and 4 bases, with 7 bases remaining between them. The CDR3 sequence is 14 residues long.

The CDR3 loop is CASSYRVVPYNEQFF. Here the CDR3 DNA reads TGTGCCAGCAGTTACCGGGTAGTTCCATACAATGAGCAGTTCTTC. The chain combines TRBV6-5 with TRBJ2-1; the D is unclear. This CDR3 has 15 residues. Trimming left V 2 bases short and J 4 bases short, with 12 bases between. The V gene's germline CDR1 is MNHEY and CDR2 SVGAGI.

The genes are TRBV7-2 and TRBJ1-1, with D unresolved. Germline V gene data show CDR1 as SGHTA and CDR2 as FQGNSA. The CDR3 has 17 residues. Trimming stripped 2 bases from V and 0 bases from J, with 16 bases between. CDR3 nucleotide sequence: TGTGCCAGCAGCTTAATGGTAGCAGCGGGCCTGAACACTGAAGCTTTCTTT. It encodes CASSLMVAAGLNTEAFF.

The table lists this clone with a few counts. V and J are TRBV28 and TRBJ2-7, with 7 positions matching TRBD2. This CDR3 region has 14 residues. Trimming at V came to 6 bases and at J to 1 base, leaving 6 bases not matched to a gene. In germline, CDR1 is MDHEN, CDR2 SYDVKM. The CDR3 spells CASRRPSGSYEQYF. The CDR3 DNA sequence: TGTGCCAGCAGACGCCCTAGCGGTTCCTACGAGCAGTACTTC. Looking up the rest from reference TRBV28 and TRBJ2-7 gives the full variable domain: DVKVTQSSRYLVKRTGEKVFLECVQDMDHENMFWYRQDPGLGLRLIYFSYDVKMKEKGDIPEGYSVSREKKERFSLILESASTNQTSMYLCASRRPSGSYEQYFGPGTRLTVT.

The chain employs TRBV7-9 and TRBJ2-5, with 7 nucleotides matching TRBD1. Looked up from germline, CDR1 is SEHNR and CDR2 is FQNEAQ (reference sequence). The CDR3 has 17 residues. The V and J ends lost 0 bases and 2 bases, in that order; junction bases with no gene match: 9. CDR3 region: CASSLAPGQEHQETQYF. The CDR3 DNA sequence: TGTGCCAGCAGCTTAGCCCCCGGACAGGAACATCAAGAGACCCAGTACTTC.

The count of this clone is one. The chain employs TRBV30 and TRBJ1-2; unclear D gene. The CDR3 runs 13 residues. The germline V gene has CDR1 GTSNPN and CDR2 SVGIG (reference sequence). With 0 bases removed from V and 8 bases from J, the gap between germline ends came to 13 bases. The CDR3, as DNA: TGTGCCTGGAGTGTAAAACGGGGAACAGGCTACACCTTC. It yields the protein CAWSVKRGTGYTF. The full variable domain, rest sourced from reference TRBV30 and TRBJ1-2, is SQTIHQWPATLVQPVGSPLSLECTVEGTSNPNLYWYRQAAGRGLQLLFYSVGIGQISSEVPQNLSASRPQDRQFILSSKKLLLSDSGFYLCAWSVKRGTGYTFGSGTRLTVV.

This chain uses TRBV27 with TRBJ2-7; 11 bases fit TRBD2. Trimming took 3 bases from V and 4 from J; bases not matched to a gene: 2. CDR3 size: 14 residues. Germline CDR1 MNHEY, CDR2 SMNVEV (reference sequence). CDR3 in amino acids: CASSFRTSGYEQYF. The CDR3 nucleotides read TGTGCCAGCAGTTTCCGGACTAGCGGGTACGAGCAGTACTTC.

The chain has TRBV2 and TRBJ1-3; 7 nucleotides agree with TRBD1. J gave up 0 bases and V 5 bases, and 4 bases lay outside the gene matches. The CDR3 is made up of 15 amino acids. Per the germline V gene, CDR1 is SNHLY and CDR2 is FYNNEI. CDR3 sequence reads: CASSSTGFSGNTIYF. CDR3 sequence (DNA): TGTGCCAGCAGTTCGACAGGGTTCTCTGGAAACACCATATATTTT.

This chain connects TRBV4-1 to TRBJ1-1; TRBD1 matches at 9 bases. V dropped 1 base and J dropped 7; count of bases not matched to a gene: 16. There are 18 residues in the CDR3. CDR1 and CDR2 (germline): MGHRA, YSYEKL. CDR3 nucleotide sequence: TGCGCCAGCAGCCAAGGACTACTAGGCGGGACAGGGCTAGGTGAAGCTTTCTTT. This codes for CASSQGLLGGTGLGEAFF.

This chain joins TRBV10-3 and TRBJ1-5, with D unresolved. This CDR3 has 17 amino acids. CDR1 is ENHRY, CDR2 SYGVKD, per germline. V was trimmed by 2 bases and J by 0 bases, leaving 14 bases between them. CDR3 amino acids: CAISEVFLDYSNQPQHF. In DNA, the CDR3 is TGTGCCATCAGTGAGGTTTTTTTAGATTATAGCAATCAGCCCCAGCATTTT.

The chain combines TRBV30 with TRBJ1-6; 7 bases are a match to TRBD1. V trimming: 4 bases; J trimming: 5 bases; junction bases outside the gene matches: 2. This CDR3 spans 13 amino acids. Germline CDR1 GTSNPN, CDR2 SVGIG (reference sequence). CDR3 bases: TGTGCCTGGAACAGGGGTGATAATTCACCCCTCCACTTT. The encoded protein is CAWNRGDNSPLHF.

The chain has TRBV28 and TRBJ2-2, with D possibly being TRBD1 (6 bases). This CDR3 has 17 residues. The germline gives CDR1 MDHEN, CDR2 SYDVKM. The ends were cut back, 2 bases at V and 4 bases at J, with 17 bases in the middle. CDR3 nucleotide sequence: TGTGCCAGCAGTTTAGCACAGGGCCCCGTCGCCACCGGGGAGCTGTTTTTT. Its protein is CASSLAQGPVATGELFF.

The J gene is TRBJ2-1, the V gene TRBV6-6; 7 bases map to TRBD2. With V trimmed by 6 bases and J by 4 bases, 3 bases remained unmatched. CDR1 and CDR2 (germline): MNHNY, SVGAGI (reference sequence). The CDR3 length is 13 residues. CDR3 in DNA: TGTGCCAGCAGGTCCGGGGGGTACAATGAGCAGTTCTTC. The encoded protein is CASRSGGYNEQFF.

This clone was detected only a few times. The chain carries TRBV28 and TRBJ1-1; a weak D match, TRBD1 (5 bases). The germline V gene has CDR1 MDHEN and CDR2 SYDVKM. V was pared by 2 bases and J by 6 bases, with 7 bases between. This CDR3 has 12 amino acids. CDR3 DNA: TGTGCCAGCAGTTTACAGGGCTCTGAAGCTTTCTTT. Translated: CASSLQGSEAFF.

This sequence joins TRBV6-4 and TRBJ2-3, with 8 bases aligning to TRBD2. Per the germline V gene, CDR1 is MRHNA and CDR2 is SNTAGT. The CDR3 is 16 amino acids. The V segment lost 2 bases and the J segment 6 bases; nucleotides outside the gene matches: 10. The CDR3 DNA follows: TGTGCCAGCAGTGACGGTCCGGGAGGGCCCGGGGATACGCAGTATTTT. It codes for CASSDGPGGPGDTQYF.

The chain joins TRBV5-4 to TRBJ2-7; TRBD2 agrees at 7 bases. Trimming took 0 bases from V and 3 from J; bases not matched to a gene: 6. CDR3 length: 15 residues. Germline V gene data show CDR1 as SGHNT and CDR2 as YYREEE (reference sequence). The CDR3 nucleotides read TGTGCCAGCAGCTTGGTCGGGACTACCAGCTACGAGCAGTACTTC. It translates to CASSLVGTTSYEQYF.

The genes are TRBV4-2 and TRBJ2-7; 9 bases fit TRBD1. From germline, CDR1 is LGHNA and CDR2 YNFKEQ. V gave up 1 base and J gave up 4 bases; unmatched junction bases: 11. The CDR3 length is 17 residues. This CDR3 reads CASSQGAVGTGLYEQYF. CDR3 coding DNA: TGTGCCAGCAGCCAAGGAGCAGTCGGGACAGGGTTATACGAGCAGTACTTC.

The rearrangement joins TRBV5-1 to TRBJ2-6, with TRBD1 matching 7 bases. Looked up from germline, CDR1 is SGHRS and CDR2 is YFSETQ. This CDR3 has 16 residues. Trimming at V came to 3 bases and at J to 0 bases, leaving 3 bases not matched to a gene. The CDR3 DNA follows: TGCGCCAGCAGCTCTACAGGGGACTCTGGGGCCAACGTCCTGACTTTC. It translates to CASSSTGDSGANVLTF. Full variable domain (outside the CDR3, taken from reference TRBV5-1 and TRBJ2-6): KAGVTQTPRYLIKTRGQQVTLSCSPISGHRSVSWYQQTPGQGLQFLFEYFSETQRNKGNFPGRFSGRQFSNSRSEMNVSTLELGDSALYLCASSSTGDSGANVLTFGAGSRLTVL.

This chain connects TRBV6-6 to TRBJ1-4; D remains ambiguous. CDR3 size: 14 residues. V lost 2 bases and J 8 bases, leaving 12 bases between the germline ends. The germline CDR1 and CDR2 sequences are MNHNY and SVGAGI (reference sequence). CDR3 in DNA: TGTGCCAGCAGTTACGCCTCTGCGGGAGAAAAACTGTTTTTT. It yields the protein CASSYASAGEKLFF.

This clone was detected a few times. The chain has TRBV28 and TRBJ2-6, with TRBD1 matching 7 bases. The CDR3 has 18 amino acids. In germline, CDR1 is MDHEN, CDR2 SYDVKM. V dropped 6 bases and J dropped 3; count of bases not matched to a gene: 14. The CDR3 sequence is CASRGIGQVVSGANVLTF. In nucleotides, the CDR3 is TGTGCCAGCAGGGGCATAGGACAGGTCGTGAGTGGGGCCAACGTCCTGACTTTC.

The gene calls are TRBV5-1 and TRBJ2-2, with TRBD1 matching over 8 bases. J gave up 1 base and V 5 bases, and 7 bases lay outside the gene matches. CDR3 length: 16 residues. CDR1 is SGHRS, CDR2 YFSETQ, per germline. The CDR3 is CASRTPGGWNTGELFF. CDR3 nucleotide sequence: TGCGCCAGCAGAACACCAGGGGGCTGGAACACCGGGGAGCTGTTTTTT.

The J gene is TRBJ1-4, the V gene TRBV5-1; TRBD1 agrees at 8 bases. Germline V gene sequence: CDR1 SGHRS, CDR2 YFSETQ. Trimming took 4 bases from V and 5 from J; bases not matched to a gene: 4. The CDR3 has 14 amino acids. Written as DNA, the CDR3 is TGCGCCAGCAGCCGGACAGGGTGGAATGAAAAACTGTTTTTT. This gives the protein CASSRTGWNEKLFF.

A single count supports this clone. Here the CDR3 reads CASSRRQGQSRQPQHF. The CDR3 nucleotides are TGTGCCAGCAGCCGACGACAGGGTCAAAGTCGCCAGCCCCAGCATTTT. The chain recombines TRBV6-6 with TRBJ1-5, with 7 bases identical to TRBD1. Germline V gene lookup returns CDR1 MNHNY and CDR2 SVGAGI (reference sequence). Trimming at V came to 6 bases and at J to 7 bases, leaving 15 bases not matched to a gene. The CDR3 spans 16 residues.

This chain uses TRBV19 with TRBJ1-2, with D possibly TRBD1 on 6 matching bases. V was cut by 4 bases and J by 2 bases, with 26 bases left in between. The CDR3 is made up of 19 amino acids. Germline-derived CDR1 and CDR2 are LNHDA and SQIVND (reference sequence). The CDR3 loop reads CASSTRGGPTGIVNYGYTF. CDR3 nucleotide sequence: TGTGCCAGTAGTACGAGGGGGGGACCTACAGGGATTGTAAACTATGGCTACACCTTC.

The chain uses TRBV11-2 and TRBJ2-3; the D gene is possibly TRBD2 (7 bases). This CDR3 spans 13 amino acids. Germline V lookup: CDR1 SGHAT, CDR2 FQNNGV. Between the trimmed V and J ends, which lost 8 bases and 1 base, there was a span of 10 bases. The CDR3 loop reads CASRGAGTDTQYF. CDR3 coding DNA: TGTGCCAGCCGGGGGGCTGGCACAGATACGCAGTATTTT. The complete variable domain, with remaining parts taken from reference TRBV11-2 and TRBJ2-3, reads EAGVAQSPRYKIIEKRQSVAFWCNPISGHATLYWYQQILGQGPKLLIQFQNNGVVDDSQLPKDRFSAERLKGVDSTLKIQPAKLEDSAVYLCASRGAGTDTQYFGPGTRLTVL.

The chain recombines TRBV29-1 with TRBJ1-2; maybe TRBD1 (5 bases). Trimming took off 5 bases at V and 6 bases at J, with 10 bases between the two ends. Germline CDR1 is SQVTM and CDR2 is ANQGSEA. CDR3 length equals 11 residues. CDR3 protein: CSVRQGNGYTF. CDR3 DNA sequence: TGCAGCGTTAGGCAGGGAAATGGCTACACCTTC.

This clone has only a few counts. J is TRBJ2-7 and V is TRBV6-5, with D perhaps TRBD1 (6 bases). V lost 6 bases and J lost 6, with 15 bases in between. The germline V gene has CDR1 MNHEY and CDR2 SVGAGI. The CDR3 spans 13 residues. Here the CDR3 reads CASRGGGGVEQYF. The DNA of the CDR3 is TGTGCCAGCAGAGGGGGTGGGGGAGTCGAGCAGTACTTC.